This entry concerns a single TCR beta chain. Its matching antigen is unknown. The Oncomine TCR Beta short-read assay was what sequenced the DNA obtained from cultured CD4+ T cells. MiXCR, applied by TCRdb to the PCR reads, yields one record per CDR3 protein. The sample contains more than 20,000 distinct CDR3 sequences, approximately 39% of which appear only once. The sample belongs to a study of vaccination and CD4 T cells after COVID-19. Study context: Either the Pfizer-BioNTech BNT162b2 or Moderna mRNA-1273 vaccine was given as two doses. Investigators drew the post-COVID samples a median around 100 days after diagnosis, with a range of 35 to 161. Findings and limits, study-wide: Spike mono-reactivity applied to 304 of 307 vaccine-specific clones detected in convalescent patients.

This CDR3 region has 12 residues. Germline V gene data show CDR1 as SEHNR and CDR2 as FQNEAQ (reference sequence). The V gene lost 5 bases and the J gene lost 6 bases, with 11 bases spanning the gap. Treatment meaning: approximately 10-day PBMC culture with coronavirus spike peptide pools or control peptides (ViraFEST assay). Per-well cultures of approximately 2.1 million PBMCs received about 10 IU/ml IL-2 and approximately 10 ug/ml peptide pools. This receptor was taken from a human donor who had recovered from COVID-19. The chain couples TRBV7-9 to TRBJ2-7, with a possible D match to TRBD1 (6 bases). The sample comprised CD4+ T cells from blood, cultured in vitro. The CDR3 here is CASSPSRGEQYF. The CDR3 nucleotides read TGTGCCAGCAGCCCAAGCAGGGGCGAGCAGTACTTC.